This T cell receptor beta chain was sequenced in a study of cytomegalovirus exposure and HLA in healthy donors (TCRdb year 2017). With regard to the full study: An earlier analysis of several hundred of the donors reported 250 to 300 Gb of sequence data and 117 million unique TCR beta sequences from some 180 million T cells. HLA typing included class I and class II loci at four-digit resolution. The study was designed to test whether signatures of past pathogen exposure could be identified by cataloging public T cell receptors. About 5 DR-DQ haplotypes were handled as single units for association and clustering, since linkage in the cohort was strong. The number of typed donors differed by locus: about 629-630 for A, B, C, DRB1 and DQB1; 500 to 550 for DQA1; 600 to 610 for DPA1; and 450 to 480 for DPB1. Using immunosequencing, the study profiled T cell repertoires from 666 subjects and related those repertoires to cytomegalovirus serostatus. A separate validation cohort of over 95 different subjects was used in addition to the approximately 700-subject first cohort. Donor age, sex, ethnicity and CMV serostatus were compiled together with the repertoire data. Across approximately 400 genotyped donors of the cohort, an average of roughly 250,000 unique TCR beta nucleotide sequences per donor were sequenced, and 15% to 20% of those sequences were non-productive. An earlier analysis of 587 of the donors used high-throughput TCR beta sequencing to judge whether each TCR beta V gene segment behaved as functional or pseudogenic. An early release covering 550 to 650 HLA-typed donors comprised about 300 gigabases of sequencing data and 65 million to 100 million unique TCR sequences. Every repertoire in the discovery cohort had been generated on one and the same sequencing platform. Rather than drawing on any new phenotypic data, the later analysis identified candidate immune exposures from TCR beta sequences and the way those sequences occurred across donors. A later analysis re-analyzed previously published TCR beta repertoires from 650 to 800 donors and added high-resolution HLA genotyping to study TCR occurrence patterns. To predict cytomegalovirus infection status, the study brought together high-throughput TCR immunosequencing, statistical association of individual TCRs with disease status, and machine learning. Of the 350 to 400 genotyped donors, roughly 85% fell in the genetic ancestry cluster associated with self-reported Caucasian donors. Genome-wide SNP genotypes for about 65% of the roughly 700 donors were used in a later genetic analysis, which treated that subset as a discovery cohort. Findings and caveats that apply to the study as a whole: According to the authors, the approach could potentially be generalized to other disease states and immunological phenotypes. Sequencing depth was assumed to be roughly uniform across donors in the presence/absence analyses, though that assumption may not hold. Because counts were too low, about 15 rarely observed V segments, including chromosome 9 orphons, were left out of the earlier analysis of a few hundred of the donors. Because HLA typing was unavailable for some donors at each locus, only the typed subset was used in association tests. Most TCR sequences were observed very rarely across donors, whereas some public TCRs were present in many individuals. Linkage disequilibrium might explain the correlated functional status among segregating V segments, but an unknown experimental factor could not be excluded. An earlier analysis of 587 of the donors showed that most TCR beta V segments appeared in productive rearrangements either about 87% or about 30% of the time, which broadly matched IMGT annotations. The cohort was sequenced for TCR beta chains only, and without alpha or paired-chain data the features that could be detected were limited. The sequencing pipeline was judged likely to have produced a cluster of highly shared sequence variants as a technical artifact. A further reported finding was that TCR beta sequences accurately predicted the HLA-A and HLA-B alleles for most subjects in the first cohort. According to a later analysis, TCR association rates differed among HLA loci, with DRB1 alleles showing the most associated TCRs and HLA-C alleles showing the fewest. A later genetic analysis reported fewer N-insertions in productive TCRs among donors in an Asian-associated ancestry cluster than the roughly 700-donor mean. Some IMGT-functional V segments, including TRBV6-2 and TRBV6-3, could not be distinguished by the 87-base-pair reads and were therefore excluded. The only immune exposure information available for the cohort was CMV serostatus. The classifier was reported to diagnose cytomegalovirus status with high specificity and sensitivity in both the original cohort and the validation cohort. An association between a missense DCLRE1C variant and V-gene and J-gene trimming of TCR beta chains was found in a later genetic analysis and replicated in an independent cohort. When HLA alleles, especially DR and DQ, strongly co-occurred, attributing TCR associations to individual alleles was difficult. In vitro tests confirmed that a few of the cytomegalovirus-associated TCR beta chains recognize cytomegalovirus antigens. The study listed 164 TCR beta chains as associated with cytomegalovirus. A later analysis found that HLA-associated TCR beta chains were more clonally expanded and had lower generation probabilities than equally common non-associated chains. A later analysis found that most CMV-associated TCR beta chains appeared HLA-restricted, with HLA associations seemingly driven largely by CMV exposure. A later analysis associated about 18,000 TCR beta sequences with specific HLA alleles at a false discovery rate of 0.05. A later analysis reported that several top co-occurrence clusters appeared linked to parvovirus B19, influenza, CMV and Epstein-Barr virus.

Here V drops 2 bases and J drops 3 bases, and the junction holds 5 bases not matched to any gene. CDR1 MNHEY and CDR2 SMNVEV were looked up in the germline V gene (reference sequence). Spanning cysteine to phenylalanine, the CDR3 consists of 16 amino acids. Of all the DNA, just the CDR3 is kept, 48 bases in frame from base 1. As for this clone: It lacks a known antigen. One base away there is no much larger clone; base qualities are not given.

The cohort was made up of around 720 healthy bone marrow donors. At the time of sampling, every cohort member was nominally healthy, though immune exposures that went unrecorded were likely present. The donor was CMV seropositive and belonged to the group of around 300 seropositive cohort members. Every donor gave a peripheral blood sample, and the peripheral blood mononuclear cells from that sample were used for TCR beta sequencing. The Qiagen DNeasy Blood Extraction Kit was used to extract genomic DNA from the blood cell samples. The library was produced with the immunoSEQ multiplex PCR assay. The multiplex PCR relied on a mix of 60 forward primers for TCR Vbeta segments and 13 reverse primers for TCR Jbeta segments. Amplification of the CDR3 region of rearranged TCR beta genes was performed with a multiplex PCR assay on genomic DNA. On the Illumina HiSeq System, the amplified TCR beta libraries were sequenced as 87-base-pair reads. The study's processing was this. A later analysis tallied 80 million to 95 million unique TCR beta chains across the 666 repertoires, and around 9.9 million of those chains were shared by two or more donors. Raw reads were error-corrected and collapsed into unique sequences by a nearest-neighbor algorithm in which closely related sequences were merged to remove PCR and sequencing errors. CDR3 sequences were aligned to IMGT reference sequences to assign V, D and J gene segments. For a sequence to be retained, a match of at least six nucleotides was required to both a V gene segment and a J gene segment. A rearrangement counted as productive if the CDR3 had no stop codons and remained in frame with V and J, and every other rearrangement counted as non-productive. Following IMGT convention, CDR3 was defined as the stretch from the second conserved V-encoded cysteine to the conserved J-encoded phenylalanine. The earlier analysis of 587 of the donors excluded sequences that lacked an unambiguous match to a single V gene segment. An earlier analysis of 500 to 700 of the donors classified V segments as functional when productive rearrangements were above 56.7% and as segregating when the standard deviation between donors was above 5%. A statistical classification framework was developed to diagnose cytomegalovirus status using the catalog of TCR beta chain sequences. In a later analysis, TCR nucleotide sequences were compared against IMGT/GENE-DB human TR gene sequences so that V and J genes could be assigned. A later analysis assigned CDR3 sequences and most-parsimonious VDJ recombination scenarios with the TCRdist pipeline. In a later analysis, each TCR beta chain was defined by its CDR3 amino acid sequence together with its V-gene family, and reads without a unique V-gene family were excluded. A later analysis removed 592 highly shared, low-generation-probability nucleotide sequences to deal with suspected cross-contamination and a sequencing artifact. In a later analysis, a clonal expansion index was calculated for each public chain from normalized within-repertoire ranks of inferred template counts. In a later analysis, generation probabilities were computed with a VDJ recombination model fitted to out-of-frame rearrangements, and the resulting probabilities were checked against IGoR. In a later analysis, TCR-TCR, TCR-HLA and TCR-CMV co-occurrence was scored with hypergeometric tests, and a repertoire-size bias correction was applied to TCR pairs. A later analysis estimated false discovery rates by permuting HLA or CMV assignments 20 times. A later analysis grouped co-occurring TCRs with DBSCAN, adding TCRdist sequence similarity when clustering within HLA-allele-positive subsets. Repertoires with fewer than 30,000 or more than 120,000 public chains were left out of co-occurrence clustering, as were about 5 repertoires with anomalous nucleotide sharing. As stored in TCRdb, this immuneACCESS dataset retains in-frame rearrangements with V and J assigned. A fraction of the clones does not appear; measured against another copy, unresolved V genes explain less than half of the discrepancy, and the remainder lacks a known reason. That table furnishes V, J and clone size, whereas the DNA furnished D and trimming. The sample profile shows under 250,000 clones; over 80% of them were found once. Roughly 5.5% of the sample goes to the ten largest clones.

The sequence joins TRBV27 to TRBJ2-3, and 10 junctional nucleotides match TRBD2. The receptor was derived from a man aged 35-49 years in good health and CMV-seropositive. The source material was PBMCs. The DNA reads as follows: TGTGCCAGCAGTTTAACCCCTAGCGGGAGTACAGATACGCAGTATTTT. Translated, this gives CASSLTPSGSTDTQYF.